The sequence of this T cell receptor beta chain was determined in a study of monozygotic twins with inflammatory bowel disease. CDR3 size: 15 residues. Germline CDR1 is SGHVS and CDR2 is FNYEAQ. Notes on the study in general: The data offered no way to tell different T cell subtypes apart.

About this clonotype itself: Its antigen remains unidentified.

Per sample, reverse transcription was split into eight reactions. Via template switching, UMIs carrying a 6-nucleotide sample barcode were introduced. TCRalpha and TCRbeta cDNA was put through two nested PCRs of approximately 17 and 9 cycles. TCRdb re-called the 5' RACE reads and catalogs CDR3 proteins one per entry, DNA excluded. This sample's table has about 330,000 distinct CDR3 sequences. The specimen sequenced was blood. This TCR was recovered from a human donor with ulcerative colitis or Crohn's disease, or a healthy co-twin of an affected twin (not recorded which). The gene calls are TRBV7-6 and TRBJ1-4; TCRdb's D gene call, TRBD1, goes unchecked for lack of DNA. The CDR3 sequence: CASSLKQGAWEKLFF.